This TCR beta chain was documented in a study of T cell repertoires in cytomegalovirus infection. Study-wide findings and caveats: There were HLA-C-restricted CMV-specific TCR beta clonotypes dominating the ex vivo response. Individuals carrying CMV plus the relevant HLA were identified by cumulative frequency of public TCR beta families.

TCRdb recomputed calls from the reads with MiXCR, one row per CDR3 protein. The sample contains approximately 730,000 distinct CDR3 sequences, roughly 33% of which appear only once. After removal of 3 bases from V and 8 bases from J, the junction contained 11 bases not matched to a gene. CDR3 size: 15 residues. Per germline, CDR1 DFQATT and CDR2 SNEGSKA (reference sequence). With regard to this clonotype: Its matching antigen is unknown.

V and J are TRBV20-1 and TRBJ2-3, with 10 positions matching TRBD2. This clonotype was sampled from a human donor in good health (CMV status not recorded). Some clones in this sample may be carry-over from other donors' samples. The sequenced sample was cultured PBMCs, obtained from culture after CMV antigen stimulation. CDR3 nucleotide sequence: TGCAGTGCTAGGGTAGCGGGGGGCCCCCCAGTTACGCAGTATTTT. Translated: CSARVAGGPPVTQYF.